This T cell receptor beta chain is drawn from a study of CD8 T cells in ankylosing spondylitis. Study-wide results and limits: The study identified a TCR beta motif of 7 or 8 highly homologous variants that appeared characteristic of ankylosing spondylitis blood.

The germline V gene encodes CDR1 SNHLY and CDR2 FYNNEI. The V and J ends lost 8 bases and 0 bases respectively, with 10 bases between them. This CDR3 has 13 residues. Using its own MiXCR run on the 5' RACE reads, TCRdb lists one record per CDR3 protein. The sample has 750,000 to 850,000 distinct CDR3 sequences, approximately 12% seen once. This clonotype came up a few times. Its antigen is still unknown. The sample consisted of blood, either unsorted or a sorted T cell fraction (not recorded which). This chain links TRBV2 with TRBJ1-1; D not certain. This sequence originates from a male donor with ankylosing spondylitis. The CDR3: CASGPLLNTEAFF. In DNA, the CDR3 is TGTGCCAGCGGCCCGCTACTGAACACTGAAGCTTTCTTT. The whole variable domain, filled in from reference TRBV2 and TRBJ1-1, reads EPEVTQTPSHQVTQMGQEVILRCVPISNHLYFYWYRQILGQKVEFLVSFYNNEISEKSEIFDDQFSVERPDGSNFTLKIRSTKLEDSAMYFCASGPLLNTEAFFGQGTRLTVV.